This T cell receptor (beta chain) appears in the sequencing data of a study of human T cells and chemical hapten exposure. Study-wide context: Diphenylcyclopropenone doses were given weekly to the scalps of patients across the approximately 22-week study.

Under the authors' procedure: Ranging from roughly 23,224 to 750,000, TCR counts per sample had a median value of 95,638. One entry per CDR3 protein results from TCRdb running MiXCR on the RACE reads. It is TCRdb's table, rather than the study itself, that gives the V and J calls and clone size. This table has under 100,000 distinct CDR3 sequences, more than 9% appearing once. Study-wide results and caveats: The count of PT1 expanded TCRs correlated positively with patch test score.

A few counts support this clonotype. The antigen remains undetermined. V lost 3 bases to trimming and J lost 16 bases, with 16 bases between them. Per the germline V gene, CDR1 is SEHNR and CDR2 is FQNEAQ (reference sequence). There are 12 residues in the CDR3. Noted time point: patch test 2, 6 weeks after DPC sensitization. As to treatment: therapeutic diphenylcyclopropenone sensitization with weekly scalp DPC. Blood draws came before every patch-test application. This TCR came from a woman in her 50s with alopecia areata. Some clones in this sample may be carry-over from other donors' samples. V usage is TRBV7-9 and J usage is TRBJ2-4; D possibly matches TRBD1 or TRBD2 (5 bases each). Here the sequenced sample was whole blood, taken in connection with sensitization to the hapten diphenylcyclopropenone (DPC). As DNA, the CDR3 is TGTGCCAGCAGCTTGGCCGGGGCCGCGGAATACTTC. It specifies CASSLAGAAEYF.